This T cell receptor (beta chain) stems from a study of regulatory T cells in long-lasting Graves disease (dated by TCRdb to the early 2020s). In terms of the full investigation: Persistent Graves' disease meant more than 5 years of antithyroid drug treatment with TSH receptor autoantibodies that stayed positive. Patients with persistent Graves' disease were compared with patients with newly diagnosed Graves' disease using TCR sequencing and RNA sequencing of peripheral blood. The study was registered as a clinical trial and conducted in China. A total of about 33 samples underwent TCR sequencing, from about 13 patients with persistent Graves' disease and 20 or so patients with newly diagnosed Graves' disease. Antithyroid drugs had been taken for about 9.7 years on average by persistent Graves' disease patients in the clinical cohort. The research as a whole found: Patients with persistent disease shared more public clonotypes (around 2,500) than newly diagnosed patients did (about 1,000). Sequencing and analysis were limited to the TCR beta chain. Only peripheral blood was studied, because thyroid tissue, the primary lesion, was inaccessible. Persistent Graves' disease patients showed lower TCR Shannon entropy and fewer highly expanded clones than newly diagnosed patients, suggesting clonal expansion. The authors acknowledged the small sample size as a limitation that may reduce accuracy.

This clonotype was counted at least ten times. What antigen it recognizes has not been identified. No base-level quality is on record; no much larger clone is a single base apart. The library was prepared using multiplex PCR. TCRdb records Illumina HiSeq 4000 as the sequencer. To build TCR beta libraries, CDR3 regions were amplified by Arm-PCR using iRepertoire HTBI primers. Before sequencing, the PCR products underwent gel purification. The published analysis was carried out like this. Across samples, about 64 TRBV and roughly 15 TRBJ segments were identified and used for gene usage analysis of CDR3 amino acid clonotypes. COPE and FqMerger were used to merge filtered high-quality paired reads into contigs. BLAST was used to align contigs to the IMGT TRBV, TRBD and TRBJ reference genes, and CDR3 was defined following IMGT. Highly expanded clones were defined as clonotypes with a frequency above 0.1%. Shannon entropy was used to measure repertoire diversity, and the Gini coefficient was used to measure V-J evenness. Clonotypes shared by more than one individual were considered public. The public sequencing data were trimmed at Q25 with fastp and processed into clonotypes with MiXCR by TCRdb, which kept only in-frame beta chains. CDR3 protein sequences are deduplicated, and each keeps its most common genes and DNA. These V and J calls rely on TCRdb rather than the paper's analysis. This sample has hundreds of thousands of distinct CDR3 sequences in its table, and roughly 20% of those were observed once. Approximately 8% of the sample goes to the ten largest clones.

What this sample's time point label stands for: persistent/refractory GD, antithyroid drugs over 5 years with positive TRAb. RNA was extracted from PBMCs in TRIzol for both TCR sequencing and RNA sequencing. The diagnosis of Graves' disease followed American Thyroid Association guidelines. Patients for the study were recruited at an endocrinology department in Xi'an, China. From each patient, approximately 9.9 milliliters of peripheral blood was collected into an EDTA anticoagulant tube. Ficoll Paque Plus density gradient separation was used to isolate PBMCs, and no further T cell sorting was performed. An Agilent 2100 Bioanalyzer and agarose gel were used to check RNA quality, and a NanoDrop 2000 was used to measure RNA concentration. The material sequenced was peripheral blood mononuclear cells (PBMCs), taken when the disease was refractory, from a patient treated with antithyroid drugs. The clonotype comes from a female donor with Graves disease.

The CDR3 amino acid sequence is: CASSLPRGGRSEQYF. At the DNA level, the sequence is TGTGCCAGCAGTCTCCCCCGCGGAGGGCGCAGCGAGCAGTACTTC. Here the chain combines TRBV28 and TRBJ2-7, and possibly TRBD2, on 6 matching bases. Counted from cysteine to phenylalanine, this CDR3 has 15 amino acids. Left in the record is the CDR3 DNA by itself, 45 bases read in frame from the first base. CDR1 and CDR2, per the germline V gene, are MDHEN and SYDVKM. V lost 5 bases and J lost 6 bases; the stretch between them is 20 bases long. Reference TRBV28 and TRBJ2-7 genes cover what lies past the CDR3, so the full variable domain is DVKVTQSSRYLVKRTGEKVFLECVQDMDHENMFWYRQDPGLGLRLIYFSYDVKMKEKGDIPEGYSVSREKKERFSLILESASTNQTSMYLCASSLPRGGRSEQYFGPGTRLTVT.